This TCR beta chain is from a study of molecular identifiers for immune sequencing clone quantification (dated by TCRdb to 2016 to 2019). Some background on the complete study: For a replicate experiment, RNA from roughly 18,000 or 92,000 naive CD8 T cells was divided into five aliquots, of which four were sequenced. CD8 T cells were used in a methods study to benchmark molecular-identifier clustering-based TCR repertoire sequencing (MIDCIRS) and TCR RNA copy counting.

This clonotype was detected many times. It lacks a known antigen. No base quality information exists; no much larger clone differs at one position. Naive CD8 T cell libraries were made from approximately 20,000 to 1,000,000 sorted cells using 10%, 30% or 50% of purified RNA. Naive CD8 T cells were FACS-sorted as CD8+CD4-CCR7+CD45RA+ on a BD FACSAria II into RLT Plus buffer. To test detection sensitivity, Jurkat RNA equivalent to more than 9 TCR copies was spiked into samples of roughly 18,000-1,000,000 naive CD8 T cells. Enrichment of CD8 T cells was done with RosetteSep CD8+ T Cell Enrichment Cocktail plus Ficoll-Paque, and ACK red cell lysis came afterward. The library relied on PCR. The data were produced on a NextSeq 500. Bulk TCR libraries were generated as previously described, with the TCR primers listed in Table S5 used. The Qiagen AllPrep DNA/RNA kit was used to purify total RNA. Before analysis, reads from multiple sequencing runs of the same library were pooled. In the paper's pipeline: Reads were retained only if an exact TCR constant sequence was present, and the retained reads were trimmed to 150 nt and grouped according to their 12-nt molecular barcodes. Reads within each barcode group were sub-clustered using a 15% Levenshtein threshold, and quality-weighted consensus sequences were constructed for each RNA molecule. Non-functional sequences were excluded, and lower-count sequences lying one edit away from another sequence were also excluded. Barcode sub-clusters with fewer than 20% of the maximum read count were removed, based on fitting two negative binomial distributions. Through fastp at Q25 and MiXCR, TCRdb rebuilt clones from the public reads, retaining in-frame beta chains. Rows are combined by CDR3 protein, so each entry shows the most common genes and DNA. What appears here as the V and J calls and clone size reflects TCRdb's work, not the paper's. The sample yields about 97,000 distinct CDR3 sequences; 20% to 25% were counted once. Roughly 1% of the sample rests with the top ten.

Results the study describes overall, beyond this receptor: Modeling estimated about three recovered TCR RNA copies per cell, compared with approximately 9.5 by digital PCR, which implies roughly 29% capture efficiency. Spiked-in Jurkat TCR RNA equal to a single cell's worth was reported to be detectable even within 1,100,000 naive CD8 T cells. Highly expanded clone sizes could be underestimated if identical TCR molecules share a barcode. Clones above 20 RNA copies held over 97% of molecules in CMV-specific effector cells but under 1% in naive cells. Spiked-in Jurkat TCR RNA (approximately 9 copies' worth), which is not part of the donor repertoire, was contained in the naive libraries. When barcode sub-clustering was not used, chimeric consensus sequences inflated TCR diversity, with chimeras reaching as high as 47%.

There are 19 amino acids in the CDR3, from cysteine to phenylalanine inclusive. Only the CDR3 DNA stays, 57 bases, in frame from base 1. CDR1 is given as MNHNS and CDR2 as SASEGT, both from the germline V gene. The V end loses 2 bases and the J end loses 4 bases, and a stretch of 23 bases separates them. The sample comprised naive CD8+ T cells from blood, with Jurkat cell RNA spiked in. What the cell subset or site label conveys for this sample: FACS-sorted CD8+CD4-CCR7+CD45RA+ naive T cells. The receptor's source is a human donor in good health. Some libraries in this study had Jurkat cell RNA spiked in. The receptor chain draws on TRBV6-1 and TRBJ1-4, with no D gene named confidently. The CDR3 reads CASSERAPGLSFFNEKLFF. The DNA sequence is given as TGTGCCAGCAGTGAACGGGCACCCGGTCTCTCTTTCTTTAATGAAAAACTGTTTTTT.